These T cell receptor beta chains were read from a single sample in a study of T cells after yellow fever vaccination. In TCRdb, the 5' RACE reads were re-called with MiXCR into one record per CDR3 protein. This table has some 320,000 distinct CDR3 sequences, about 4.5% appearing once. The sample in question was PBMCs, obtained 15 days after the yellow fever booster vaccination. These receptors were collected from a man between 18 and 35 years old who received the YFV17D yellow fever vaccine. CDR3s include the opening cysteine and the closing phenylalanine or tryptophan. A D gene is named only where the DNA matches it firmly. Clone size is not always given. Where it is, it says once, few, many or a class for expanded clones.

size,J,D,V,DNA,CDR3
many,TRBJ2-5,TRBD1,TRBV20-1,TGCAGTGGACAGGGTGGAGAGACCCAGTACTTC,CSGQGGETQYF
.,TRBJ2-3,.,TRBV7-3,TGTGCCAGCAGCCGCCTCGGGGCAGATACGCAGTATTTT,CASSRLGADTQYF
many,TRBJ1-2,TRBD1,TRBV12-3/TRBV12-4,TGTGCCAGCAGTTTAGCAATTGACAGGGAGGATGGCTACACCTTC,CASSLAIDREDGYTF
many,TRBJ1-6,.,TRBV12-3/TRBV12-4,TGTGCCAGCAGCCCACTAATTAAGAATTCACCCCTCCACTTT,CASSPLIKNSPLHF
many,TRBJ2-2,.,TRBV6-5,TGTGCCAGCAGTAAAAACACCGGGGAGCTGTTTTTT,CASSKNTGELFF
few,TRBJ2-3,TRBD2,TRBV7-2,TGTGCCAGCAGCTTTTCAGCGGGAATTGAGCGTCGGGATACGCAGTATTTT,CASSFSAGIERRDTQYF
many,TRBJ1-5,.,TRBV25-1,TGTGCCAGCAGTGAAGCCAATCAGCCCCAGCATTTT,CASSEANQPQHF
many,TRBJ1-4,TRBD1,TRBV10-3,TGTGCCATCAGTGATGGGACAGGGGGCAGGACTAATGAAAAACTGTTTTTT,CAISDGTGGRTNEKLFF
many,TRBJ2-4,.,TRBV20-1,TGCAGTGCTGGGGGCGGTTTAAGCATTCAGTACTTC,CSAGGGLSIQYF
.,TRBJ1-2,.,TRBV12-3/TRBV12-4,TGTGCCAGCAGTTCCAGGGGATCGGGCACCTTC,CASSSRGSGTF
.,TRBJ2-3,TRBD2,TRBV20-1,TGCAGTGCTAGAATCATAACCGGGACTAGCGGGGAGAGCACAGATACGCAGTATTTT,CSARIITGTSGESTDTQYF
many,TRBJ2-3,.,TRBV24-1,TGTGCCACCAGTGTCCGAAGGGCTACGCAGTATTTT,CATSVRRATQYF
few,TRBJ1-1,.,TRBV3-1,TGTGCCAGCAGCCAACGTTCCAGGGCTTTAGGGGCTTTCTTT,CASSQRSRALGAFF
many,TRBJ2-5,.,TRBV15,TGTGCCACCAGCAGAGATTATTCGCAGGCGGGGACCCAGTACTTC,CATSRDYSQAGTQYF
.,TRBJ1-1,.,TRBV12-3/TRBV12-4,TGTGCCAGCAGTATCCACAAGGATGAAGCTTTCTTT,CASSIHKDEAFF
few,TRBJ2-5,TRBD2,TRBV5-1,TGCGCCAGCAGCTCGCGGGGGAACCAAGAGACCCAGTACTTC,CASSSRGNQETQYF
many,TRBJ2-2,TRBD2,TRBV4-3,TGCGCCAGCAGCCAAGATAACGGGGGGAAATTTTTCGGGGAGCTGTTTTTT,CASSQDNGGKFFGELFF
few,TRBJ2-5,.,TRBV28,TGTGCCAGCAGACGACCGGGACCGGGTTTTGAGACCCAGTACTTC,CASRRPGPGFETQYF
.,TRBJ1-2,TRBD1,TRBV6-2/TRBV6-3,TGTGCCAGCAGTCAGCAGGGGGACGGATATGGCTACACCTTC,CASSQQGDGYGYTF
many,TRBJ2-3,.,TRBV5-1,TGCGCCAGCAGTGGGGAGGGCACAGATACGCAGTATTTT,CASSGEGTDTQYF
.,TRBJ2-1,TRBD2,TRBV20-1,TGCAGTGCTAGAGAGCCTAGCGGCAACAATGAGCAGTTCTTC,CSAREPSGNNEQFF
few,TRBJ1-5,.,TRBV12-3/TRBV12-4,TGTGCCAGCAGACAAGGGACGCCGCAGCCCCAGCATTTT,CASRQGTPQPQHF
many,TRBJ2-1,.,TRBV2,TGTGCCAGCAGTGAAGCGCGAGAGTTACTAGCCTGGTTCTTC,CASSEARELLAWFF
many,TRBJ2-2,.,TRBV7-2,TGTGCCAGCAGCTTAGTCGGGGACGGGGAGCTGTTTTTT,CASSLVGDGELFF
many,TRBJ2-1,.,TRBV12-3/TRBV12-4,TGTGCCAGCAGCATACGGGGGGCCTCCTACAATGAGCAGTTCTTC,CASSIRGASYNEQFF
.,TRBJ2-5,TRBD1,TRBV29-1,TGCAGCGCTCCCCCCGGGACAGGAGAGACCCAGTACTTC,CSAPPGTGETQYF
.,TRBJ2-3,.,TRBV20-1,TGCAGTGGGTTAATCAGGGGTGCAGATACGCAGTATTTT,CSGLIRGADTQYF
few,TRBJ2-3,TRBD2,TRBV20-1,TGCAGTGCCAACCTAGCGGGGGGCTTCACAGATACGCAGTATTTT,CSANLAGGFTDTQYF
many,TRBJ1-1,.,TRBV4-1,TGCGCCAGCAGCCCCCGAGGGTTGGAGACTGAAGCTTTCTTT,CASSPRGLETEAFF
few,TRBJ2-1,TRBD1,TRBV7-2,TGTGCCAGCAGCTTCCGGGACAGGGAGGTGAATGAGCAGTTCTTC,CASSFRDREVNEQFF
.,TRBJ2-2,.,TRBV5-5,TGTGCCAGCAGCTTATACACAGGAACGGCCGGGGAGCTGTTTTTT,CASSLYTGTAGELFF
.,TRBJ1-1,.,TRBV14,TGTGCCAGCAGCCAAGTTCAAGGGGGTTGGACTGAAGCTTTCTTT,CASSQVQGGWTEAFF
.,TRBJ2-3,TRBD2,TRBV5-1,TGCGCCAGCAGCTCGGTAATAGGCGGGGGGGTAGGCACAGATACGCAGTATTTT,CASSSVIGGGVGTDTQYF
few,TRBJ1-2,.,TRBV7-3,TGTGCCAGCAGCTTCCAACACCATCCTAACTATGGCTACACCTTC,CASSFQHHPNYGYTF
.,TRBJ1-3,.,TRBV7-6,TGTGCCAGCGCCACCGGGATTAATGGAAACACCATATATTTT,CASATGINGNTIYF
.,TRBJ1-1,.,TRBV29-1,TGCAGCGTTGAAGGGTATCGGGACTCAATCATGAACACTGAAGCTTTCTTT,CSVEGYRDSIMNTEAFF
few,TRBJ2-1,.,TRBV4-1,TGCGCCAGCAGCCAAGATAGCGCGAGGGGACCCTACAATGAGCAGTTCTTC,CASSQDSARGPYNEQFF